Listed below are T cell receptor beta chains from one sample, sequenced in a study of T cell repertoires in cytomegalovirus infection. The antigens these receptors bind are not known. TCRdb ran MiXCR on the reads and lists one entry per CDR3 protein. The sample shows fewer than 350,000 distinct CDR3 sequences, roughly 28% of them seen only once. The sample consisted of cultured PBMCs, taken from culture after CMV antigen stimulation. These receptors were taken from a human donor in good health (CMV status not recorded). Some clones in this sample may be carry-over from other donors' samples. Both conserved end residues are part of each CDR3. The D gene is left open where the match is weak. Clone size is stated in some rows and not others, as once, few, many or a class when expanded.

cdr3_nt: TGTGCCACCCGGACAGGCCGGGCCTATAATTCACCCCTCCACTTT
cdr3_aa: CATRTGRAYNSPLHF
clone_size: NA
cdr3_length: 15
j_call: TRBJ1-6
d_call: TRBD1
v_call: TRBV19

cdr3_nt: TGTGCCAGCAGCTGGGGGACTACAAACACCGGGGAGCTGTTTTTT
cdr3_aa: CASSWGTTNTGELFF
clone_size: NA
cdr3_length: 15
j_call: TRBJ2-2
d_call: TRBD2
v_call: TRBV7-3

cdr3_nt: TGTGCCAGCAGTCTACAGGGGTCGGGTTCACCCCTCCACTTT
cdr3_aa: CASSLQGSGSPLHF
clone_size: NA
cdr3_length: 14
j_call: TRBJ1-6
d_call: TRBD1
v_call: TRBV12-3/TRBV12-4

cdr3_nt: TGTGCCAGCAGCTTGCAGGGGGTTCCTGGAAACACCATATATTTT
cdr3_aa: CASSLQGVPGNTIYF
clone_size: NA
cdr3_length: 15
j_call: TRBJ1-3
d_call: TRBD1
v_call: TRBV7-6

cdr3_nt: TGCAGCGTTGATCATACAGGCTCCCACGAGCAGTACTTC
cdr3_aa: CSVDHTGSHEQYF
clone_size: NA
cdr3_length: 13
j_call: TRBJ2-7
d_call: NA
v_call: TRBV29-1

cdr3_nt: TGTGCTAGTGGTTTTCCCGGGGTGGGCTACACCTTC
cdr3_aa: CASGFPGVGYTF
clone_size: NA
cdr3_length: 12
j_call: TRBJ1-2
d_call: NA
v_call: TRBV12-5

cdr3_nt: TGTGCCACCAGCAGAGGGGCTATAGGAGGTCGGATGTATCAGCCCCAGCATTTT
cdr3_aa: CATSRGAIGGRMYQPQHF
clone_size: NA
cdr3_length: 18
j_call: TRBJ1-5
d_call: NA
v_call: TRBV15

cdr3_nt: TGTGCCTCAGGGACAGGGATTGTATTCGAGCAGTACTTC
cdr3_aa: CASGTGIVFEQYF
clone_size: NA
cdr3_length: 13
j_call: TRBJ2-7
d_call: TRBD1
v_call: TRBV12-3/TRBV12-4

cdr3_nt: TGTGCCTGGAACAGGCGCGACAACTATGGCTACACCTTC
cdr3_aa: CAWNRRDNYGYTF
clone_size: NA
cdr3_length: 13
j_call: TRBJ1-2
d_call: NA
v_call: TRBV30

cdr3_nt: TGTGCCAGCAGTTACGTAGGGGCAGAGCAGTTCTTC
cdr3_aa: CASSYVGAEQFF
clone_size: NA
cdr3_length: 12
j_call: TRBJ2-1
d_call: NA
v_call: TRBV6-2/TRBV6-3

cdr3_nt: TGTGCCAGTAGTATTGTCGGCATTAGCGGGGGTCAAGAGACCCAGTACTTC
cdr3_aa: CASSIVGISGGQETQYF
clone_size: NA
cdr3_length: 17
j_call: TRBJ2-5
d_call: TRBD2
v_call: TRBV19

cdr3_nt: TGTGCCAGCAGCCGTGAAGGGGCCGTGACCGGGGAGCTGTTTTTT
cdr3_aa: CASSREGAVTGELFF
clone_size: NA
cdr3_length: 15
j_call: TRBJ2-2
d_call: NA
v_call: TRBV9

cdr3_nt: TGTGCCATCAGTGTTGCACGGGCGAACACCGGGGAGCTGTTTTTT
cdr3_aa: CAISVARANTGELFF
clone_size: NA
cdr3_length: 15
j_call: TRBJ2-2
d_call: NA
v_call: TRBV10-3

cdr3_nt: TGTGCCAGCAGCTTGGGACAGTATCAGCCCCAGCATTTT
cdr3_aa: CASSLGQYQPQHF
clone_size: few
cdr3_length: 13
j_call: TRBJ1-5
d_call: TRBD1
v_call: TRBV7-2

cdr3_nt: TGTGCCAGCAGAAGACAGGGTCGAGGTGGAAAACTGTTTTTT
cdr3_aa: CASRRQGRGGKLFF
clone_size: NA
cdr3_length: 14
j_call: TRBJ1-4
d_call: TRBD1
v_call: TRBV2

cdr3_nt: TGTGCCAGCAGCTTATTAGCGGTATACAATGAGCAGTTCTTC
cdr3_aa: CASSLLAVYNEQFF
clone_size: few
cdr3_length: 14
j_call: TRBJ2-1
d_call: NA
v_call: TRBV7-2

cdr3_nt: TGTGCCAGCACCCCGACGGGGGGCGGCCGAGAGACCCAGTACTTC
cdr3_aa: CASTPTGGGRETQYF
clone_size: NA
cdr3_length: 15
j_call: TRBJ2-5
d_call: NA
v_call: TRBV28

cdr3_nt: TGTGCCAGCAGCTCGGCCGGACAGTGGGAGACCCAGTACTTC
cdr3_aa: CASSSAGQWETQYF
clone_size: NA
cdr3_length: 14
j_call: TRBJ2-5
d_call: NA
v_call: TRBV7-7

cdr3_nt: TGTGCCAGCTCACCAAGCAGGACATACTATGGCTACACCTTC
cdr3_aa: CASSPSRTYYGYTF
clone_size: few
cdr3_length: 14
j_call: TRBJ1-2
d_call: NA
v_call: TRBV18

cdr3_nt: TGTGCCAGCAGCCATTCCCCCTCCCCATACAATGAGCAGTTCTTC
cdr3_aa: CASSHSPSPYNEQFF
clone_size: few
cdr3_length: 15
j_call: TRBJ2-1
d_call: NA
v_call: TRBV6-1

cdr3_nt: TGTGCCATCAGTGAGAACAATTCCTACAATGAGCAGTTCTTC
cdr3_aa: CAISENNSYNEQFF
clone_size: NA
cdr3_length: 14
j_call: TRBJ2-1
d_call: NA
v_call: TRBV10-3

cdr3_nt: TGTGCCACCAGCGGGGATGAAATCTATGGCTACACCTTC
cdr3_aa: CATSGDEIYGYTF
clone_size: NA
cdr3_length: 13
j_call: TRBJ1-2
d_call: NA
v_call: TRBV15

cdr3_nt: TGCGCCAGCAGCCCCGACGGTTCTAGCGGGAGTATTGATGAGCAGTTCTTC
cdr3_aa: CASSPDGSSGSIDEQFF
clone_size: NA
cdr3_length: 17
j_call: TRBJ2-1
d_call: TRBD2
v_call: TRBV4-1

cdr3_nt: TGTGCCAGCAGCCCCGGGAAGGGAACAGATACGCAGTATTTT
cdr3_aa: CASSPGKGTDTQYF
clone_size: few
cdr3_length: 14
j_call: TRBJ2-3
d_call: NA
v_call: TRBV7-6

cdr3_nt: TGTGCCAGCAGTACCCGGACTAGCGGGGGCTACGAGCAGTACTTC
cdr3_aa: CASSTRTSGGYEQYF
clone_size: few
cdr3_length: 15
j_call: TRBJ2-7
d_call: TRBD2
v_call: TRBV6-2/TRBV6-3

cdr3_nt: TGTGCCAGCAGCCGAGTGGGGCAGGTGACTGAAGCTTTCTTT
cdr3_aa: CASSRVGQVTEAFF
clone_size: NA
cdr3_length: 14
j_call: TRBJ1-1
d_call: NA
v_call: TRBV3-1

cdr3_nt: TGTGCCAGCAGTTCTTGGACAGGGGGCGGATGGGCGCAGTATTTT
cdr3_aa: CASSSWTGGGWAQYF
clone_size: few
cdr3_length: 15
j_call: TRBJ2-3
d_call: TRBD1
v_call: TRBV27

cdr3_nt: TGTGCCAGCACCCCGACCCCCTCTGGAAACACCATATATTTT
cdr3_aa: CASTPTPSGNTIYF
clone_size: NA
cdr3_length: 14
j_call: TRBJ1-3
d_call: NA
v_call: TRBV11-2

cdr3_nt: TGTGCCAGCAGTCAAATGCAGGGGTCTGAAGCTTTCTTT
cdr3_aa: CASSQMQGSEAFF
clone_size: NA
cdr3_length: 13
j_call: TRBJ1-1
d_call: NA
v_call: TRBV7-3

cdr3_nt: TGTGCCAGCAGTTTGGGTAACGCGGACAACTATGGCTACACCTTC
cdr3_aa: CASSLGNADNYGYTF
clone_size: few
cdr3_length: 15
j_call: TRBJ1-2
d_call: NA
v_call: TRBV12-3/TRBV12-4

cdr3_nt: TGTGCCACCAGTGATTTGGACGGGAGTTGGGATGAGCAGTTCTTC
cdr3_aa: CATSDLDGSWDEQFF
clone_size: NA
cdr3_length: 15
j_call: TRBJ2-1
d_call: NA
v_call: TRBV24-1

cdr3_nt: TGTGCCAGCAGTTACTCGCGGCTTCCGAATGAGCAGTTCTTC
cdr3_aa: CASSYSRLPNEQFF
clone_size: few
cdr3_length: 14
j_call: TRBJ2-1
d_call: NA
v_call: TRBV6-5

cdr3_nt: TGTGCCAGCAGCGACGGACTGACCGGGTTCTTC
cdr3_aa: CASSDGLTGFF
clone_size: NA
cdr3_length: 11
j_call: TRBJ2-1
d_call: NA
v_call: TRBV9

cdr3_nt: TGTGCCAGCAGCCAAGAACAAATGAACACTGAAGCTTTCTTT
cdr3_aa: CASSQEQMNTEAFF
clone_size: NA
cdr3_length: 14
j_call: TRBJ1-1
d_call: NA
v_call: TRBV3-1

cdr3_nt: TGTGCCAGCAGCAGGAGTCAATCACCCCTCCACTTT
cdr3_aa: CASSRSQSPLHF
clone_size: few
cdr3_length: 12
j_call: TRBJ1-6
d_call: NA
v_call: TRBV7-2

cdr3_nt: TGTGCCATCAGTGAGCTCCCCAGGGATTCTGAAGCTTTCTTT
cdr3_aa: CAISELPRDSEAFF
clone_size: few
cdr3_length: 14
j_call: TRBJ1-1
d_call: NA
v_call: TRBV10-3

cdr3_nt: TGTGCCACCAGTACGGGGTATGAGCAGTTCTTC
cdr3_aa: CATSTGYEQFF
clone_size: NA
cdr3_length: 11
j_call: TRBJ2-1
d_call: NA
v_call: TRBV24-1

cdr3_nt: TGTGCCAGCAGCACCGGGACTAGCGGATACAATGAGCAGTTCTTC
cdr3_aa: CASSTGTSGYNEQFF
clone_size: few
cdr3_length: 15
j_call: TRBJ2-1
d_call: TRBD2
v_call: TRBV5-8

cdr3_nt: TGTGCCAGCAGTTACGGGGGTTCGATCACCGGGGAGCTGTTTTTT
cdr3_aa: CASSYGGSITGELFF
clone_size: many
cdr3_length: 15
j_call: TRBJ2-2
d_call: NA
v_call: TRBV6-5

cdr3_nt: TGTGCCAGTAGTGCCGACAGGGGGCGAGGTGCGGGAAAACTGTTTTTT
cdr3_aa: CASSADRGRGAGKLFF
clone_size: NA
cdr3_length: 16
j_call: TRBJ1-4
d_call: TRBD1
v_call: TRBV19

cdr3_nt: TGTGCCAGCAGTTCGGACAGTAACACTGAAGCTTTCTTT
cdr3_aa: CASSSDSNTEAFF
clone_size: many
cdr3_length: 13
j_call: TRBJ1-1
d_call: NA
v_call: TRBV12-3/TRBV12-4

cdr3_nt: TGCGCCAGCGGAGAGCTGGGGACAGGGCGAACTGAAGCTTTCTTT
cdr3_aa: CASGELGTGRTEAFF
clone_size: NA
cdr3_length: 15
j_call: TRBJ1-1
d_call: TRBD1
v_call: TRBV4-1

cdr3_nt: TGTGCCAGCAGTAGCAGGGACAGGGGGGACGAGCAGTACTTC
cdr3_aa: CASSSRDRGDEQYF
clone_size: NA
cdr3_length: 14
j_call: TRBJ2-7
d_call: TRBD1
v_call: TRBV28

cdr3_nt: TGTGCCAGCAGCTTTCTATCGGGGGGAAGCTCCTACAATGAGCAGTTCTTC
cdr3_aa: CASSFLSGGSSYNEQFF
clone_size: NA
cdr3_length: 17
j_call: TRBJ2-1
d_call: TRBD2
v_call: TRBV11-2

cdr3_nt: TGTGCCAGCAGCTTCGGCGGGAGGAACACCGGGGAGCTGTTTTTT
cdr3_aa: CASSFGGRNTGELFF
clone_size: few
cdr3_length: 15
j_call: TRBJ2-2
d_call: TRBD2
v_call: TRBV7-2

cdr3_nt: TGTGCCAGCAGCTTAGGTAGGTCCCGCTCTGGGGCCAACGTCCTGACTTTC
cdr3_aa: CASSLGRSRSGANVLTF
clone_size: few
cdr3_length: 17
j_call: TRBJ2-6
d_call: NA
v_call: TRBV7-2

cdr3_nt: TGTGCCAGCAGTCCCCCCCGGGACAGGGGGGAAAATCAGCCCCAGCATTTT
cdr3_aa: CASSPPRDRGENQPQHF
clone_size: many
cdr3_length: 17
j_call: TRBJ1-5
d_call: TRBD1
v_call: TRBV12-3/TRBV12-4

cdr3_nt: TGTGCCAGCAAGTTAGCGGAGGGCCTCTATGGCTACACCTTC
cdr3_aa: CASKLAEGLYGYTF
clone_size: NA
cdr3_length: 14
j_call: TRBJ1-2
d_call: NA
v_call: TRBV6-1